This TCR beta chain was captured in a study of cytomegalovirus exposure and HLA in healthy donors. As regards this clone: Its antigen is not known.

The CDR3 length is 15 residues. With 3 bases removed from V and 5 bases from J, the gap between germline ends came to 13 bases. From germline, CDR1 is MGHDK and CDR2 SYGVNS. Study outcomes and limitations: As confirmed in vitro, three CMV-associated chains were specific for CMV antigens.

Sequencing was performed with immunoSEQ multiplex PCR; in TCRdb, only in-frame clones are kept and a portion is missing. The data contain about 130,000 clones, about 96% of them singletons. The sequence was obtained from a man aged 18 to 30 in good health and CMV-seronegative. Sequenced: PBMCs. The chain combines TRBV25-1 with TRBJ1-4; no clear D gene. For the CDR3, the DNA is TGTGCCAGCAGTGAGAGCGGCTACCAGAATGAAAAACTGTTTTTT. This translates into CASSESGYQNEKLFF.